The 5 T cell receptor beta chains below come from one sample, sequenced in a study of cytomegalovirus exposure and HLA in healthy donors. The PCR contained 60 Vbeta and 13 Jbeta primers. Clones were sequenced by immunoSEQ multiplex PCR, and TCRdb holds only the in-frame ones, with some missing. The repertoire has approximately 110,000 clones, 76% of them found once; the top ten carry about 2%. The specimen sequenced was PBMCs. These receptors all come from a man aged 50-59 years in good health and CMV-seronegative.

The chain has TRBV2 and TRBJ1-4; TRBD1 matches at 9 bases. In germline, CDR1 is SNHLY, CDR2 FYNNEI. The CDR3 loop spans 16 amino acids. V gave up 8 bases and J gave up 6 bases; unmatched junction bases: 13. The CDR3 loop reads CASYQEAGTGYEKLFF. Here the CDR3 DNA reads TGTGCCAGCTACCAGGAGGCGGGGACAGGGTATGAAAAACTGTTTTTT.

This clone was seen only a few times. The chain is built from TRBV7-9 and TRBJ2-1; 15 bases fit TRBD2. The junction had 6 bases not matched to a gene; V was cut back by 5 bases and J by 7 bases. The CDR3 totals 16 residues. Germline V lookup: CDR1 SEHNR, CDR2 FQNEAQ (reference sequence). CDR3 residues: CASSPRTSGGGNEQFF. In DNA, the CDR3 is TGTGCCAGCAGCCCTCGGACTAGCGGGGGGGGGAATGAGCAGTTCTTC.

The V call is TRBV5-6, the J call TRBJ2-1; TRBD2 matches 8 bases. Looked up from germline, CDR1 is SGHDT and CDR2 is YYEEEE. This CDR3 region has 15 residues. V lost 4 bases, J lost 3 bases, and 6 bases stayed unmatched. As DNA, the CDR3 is TGTGCCAGCAGCCGTAGCGGGGTTAACTACAATGAGCAGTTCTTC. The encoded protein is CASSRSGVNYNEQFF.

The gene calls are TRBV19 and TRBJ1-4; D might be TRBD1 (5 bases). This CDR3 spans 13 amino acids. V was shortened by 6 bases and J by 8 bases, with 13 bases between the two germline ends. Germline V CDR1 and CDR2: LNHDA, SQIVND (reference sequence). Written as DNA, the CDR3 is TGTGCCAGTAGGAAACAGGTTAAAGAAAAACTGTTTTTT. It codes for CASRKQVKEKLFF.

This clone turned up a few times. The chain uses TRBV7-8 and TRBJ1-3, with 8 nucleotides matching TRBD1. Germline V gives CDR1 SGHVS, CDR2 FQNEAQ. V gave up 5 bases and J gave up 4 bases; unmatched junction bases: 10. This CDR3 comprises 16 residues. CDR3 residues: CASSLQTGATGNTIYF. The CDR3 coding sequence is TGTGCCAGCAGCCTACAGACAGGGGCGACGGGAAACACCATATATTTT.